These 7 T cell receptor beta chains share one sample of origin, sequenced in a study of T cells in Graves' hyperthyroidism and ophthalmopathy. Regions amplified from RNA transcripts were the TCR beta CDR3 regions. When the TCR CDR3 underwent first-round RT-PCR, the HTBI primer set was used. From the multiplex PCR reads, TCRdb called clonotypes with MiXCR, one entry per CDR3 protein. This table has more than 450,000 distinct CDR3 sequences, about 15% appearing once. Sequencing was carried out using blood. These receptors originate from a woman aged 40 to 50 with Graves' hyperthyroidism.

Worth noting for this clonotype: Since no conserved phenylalanine or tryptophan closes the CDR3, a read error is the likely cause. V usage is TRBV3-1 and J usage is TRBJ2-7, with 11 bases aligning to TRBD2. From germline, CDR1 is LGHDT and CDR2 YNNKEL (reference sequence). The CDR3 consists of 15 residues. After removal of 4 bases from V and 3 bases from J, the junction contained 5 bases not matched to a gene. The CDR3, as DNA: TGTGCCAGCAGCCCCCTAGCGGGAGGAGTCTACGAGCAGTACCTC. Its translation: CASSPLAGGVYEQYL.

This clonotype was counted only a few times. The chain is built from TRBV24-1 and TRBJ2-1; perhaps TRBD1 as D (5 bases). Trimming left V 1 base short and J 9 bases short, with 9 bases between. The CDR3 is 13 residues long. CDR1 is KGHDR and CDR2 is SFDVKD in the germline V gene. CDR3 in amino acids: CATSDFGHGEQFF. The CDR3, as DNA: TGTGCCACCAGTGATTTCGGACACGGTGAGCAGTTCTTC.

This clonotype was counted ten times or more. This chain joins TRBV18 and TRBJ1-1, with 8 bases identical to TRBD1. CDR1 is KGHSH and CDR2 is LQKENI in the germline V gene. CDR3 length: 17 residues. V gave up 3 bases and J gave up 5 bases; unmatched junction bases: 14. The CDR3: CASSPPGQSTGATEAFF. DNA for the CDR3: TGTGCCAGCTCACCGCCAGGACAGTCGACAGGGGCTACTGAAGCTTTCTTT.

The sample holds one count of this clonotype. V gene TRBV20-1 combines with J gene TRBJ2-3, with 10 bases identical to TRBD2. Germline V lookup: CDR1 DFQATT, CDR2 SNEGSKA (reference sequence). J was trimmed by 6 bases and V by 3 bases; bases with no gene match: 9. CDR3 length equals 15 residues. The CDR3 nucleotides are TGCAGTGCTAGCAAATTAGCGGGAGGTACTGATACGCAGTATTTT. Encoded protein: CSASKLAGGTDTQYF.

This clonotype was found many times. The rearrangement uses TRBV29-1 and TRBJ2-1; D possibly corresponds to TRBD1 (6 bases). CDR3 length: 12 amino acids. Germline values: CDR1 SQVTM, CDR2 ANQGSEA. V lost 4 bases to trimming and J lost 7 bases, with 11 bases between them. The CDR3 protein is CSVGGTTNEQFF. The CDR3 coding sequence is TGCAGCGTTGGAGGGACAACGAATGAGCAGTTCTTC.

This clonotype was recorded a few times. Here the CDR3 reads CASSYSGNYGYTF. DNA of the CDR3: TGTGCCAGCAGTTACTCAGGGAACTATGGCTACACCTTC. V gene TRBV6-8 combines with J gene TRBJ1-2; unclear D gene. This CDR3 is built from 13 residues. V was shortened by 0 bases and J by 2 bases, with 4 bases between the two germline ends. Looked up from germline, CDR1 is MNHGY and CDR2 is SAAAGT.

This clonotype was counted only a few times. A much more abundant neighbour one base away suggests this may be a read error. The J gene is TRBJ1-4, the V gene TRBV11-2; the D is unclear. Germline CDR1 and CDR2: SGHAT and FQNNGV. The CDR3 has 15 amino acids. The CDR3 DNA sequence: TGTGCCAGCAGCGACCCGGGGTACAACAATGAAAAACTGTCTTTT. As protein: CASSDPGYNNEKLSF.